A single sample gave rise to the 25 T cell receptor beta chains below, sequenced in a study of blood T cell repertoires in COVID-19. Clones were sequenced by immunoSEQ multiplex PCR, and TCRdb holds only the in-frame ones, with some missing. The sample has about 140,000 clones; roughly 76% are singletons. Specimen: peripheral blood. The receptors originated from a woman between 50 and 59 years old with active or convalescent COVID-19.

The chain couples TRBV15 to TRBJ2-3; 7 bases fit TRBD2. The CDR3 sequence is 15 residues long. Germline lookup yields CDR1 LNHNV and CDR2 YYDKDF (reference sequence). The V segment lost 1 base and the J segment 6 bases; nucleotides outside the gene matches: 7. Here the CDR3 reads CATSRALSGGDTQYF. CDR3 nucleotide sequence: TGTGCCACCAGCAGAGCCTTATCGGGGGGTGATACGCAGTATTTT. The whole variable domain, filled in from reference TRBV15 and TRBJ2-3, reads DAMVIQNPRYQVTQFGKPVTLSCSQTLNHNVMYWYQQKSSQAPKLLFHYYDKDFNNEADTPDNFQSRRPNTSFCFLDIRSPGLGDTAMYLCATSRALSGGDTQYFGPGTRLTVL.

The rearrangement joins TRBV4-3 to TRBJ1-5; D unclear. This CDR3 is 13 amino acids long. Trimming took 0 bases from V and 4 from J, leaving 4 bases between them. Germline V lookup: CDR1 LGHNA, CDR2 YSLEER. CDR3 nucleotide sequence: TGCGCCAGCAGCCAAGACGGGAATCAGCCCCAGCATTTT. Its translation: CASSQDGNQPQHF.

This clone has a handful of counts. The V gene is TRBV11-3, the J gene TRBJ2-2; D uncertain. Germline V CDR1 and CDR2: SGHNT, YENEEA. The CDR3 is made up of 16 amino acids. Trimming cost V 0 bases and J 0 bases, with 8 bases left between them. Written as DNA, the CDR3 is TGTGCCAGCAGCTTAGATCAGGCTACGAACACCGGGGAGCTGTTTTTT. Its protein is CASSLDQATNTGELFF.

The V gene is TRBV21-1, the J gene TRBJ1-2. TRBV21-1 is marked as a pseudogene. The CDR3 is 17 amino acids. For the CDR3, the DNA is TGTGCCAGCAGCAAATGGGGGGGCCCCGTAGCTAACTATGGCTACACCTTC. This sequence encodes CASSKWGGPVANYGYTF.

This chain links TRBV9 with TRBJ2-2; D possibly corresponds to TRBD2 (5 bases). The CDR3 spans 16 residues. Trimming removed 0 bases from V and 7 bases from J, with 16 bases in between. The V gene's germline CDR1 is SGDLS and CDR2 YYNGEE. This chain's CDR3 is CASSVVQRPGNGELFF. The CDR3 DNA reads as TGTGCCAGCAGCGTAGTACAGAGACCGGGGAACGGGGAGCTGTTTTTT.

The chain links TRBV11-3 to TRBJ2-2, with 7 bases lining up with TRBD2. Germline V gene data show CDR1 as SGHNT and CDR2 as YENEEA. This CDR3 contains 15 residues. Trimming removed 5 bases from V and 4 bases from J; junction bases left unmatched: 7. In DNA form, the CDR3 reads TGTGCCAGCAGCCAAAGCGGGGTTTCCACCGGGGAGCTGTTTTTT. Translating gives CASSQSGVSTGELFF. The whole variable domain, filled in from reference TRBV11-3 and TRBJ2-2, reads EAGVVQSPRYKIIEKKQPVAFWCNPISGHNTLYWYLQNLGQGPELLIRYENEEAVDDSQLPKDRFSAERLKGVDSTLKIQPAELGDSAVYLCASSQSGVSTGELFFGEGSRLTVL.

This clone was detected only once. The chain joins TRBV5-1 to TRBJ2-7; D perhaps matches TRBD2 (6 bases). Germline CDR1 reads SGHRS; CDR2 reads YFSETQ. CDR3 length: 15 residues. V lost 4 bases, J lost 3 bases, and 17 bases lay in between. The DNA for the CDR3 is TGCGCCAGCAGCCCCGGGAGTTATACCAGCTACGAGCAGTACTTC. Translation: CASSPGSYTSYEQYF.

The chain recombines TRBV2 with TRBJ2-1; possibly TRBD1 for D (6 bases). The CDR3 runs to 13 residues. The V and J ends lost 7 bases and 4 bases respectively, with 11 bases between them. Germline V lookup: CDR1 SNHLY, CDR2 FYNNEI. The CDR3 coding sequence is TGTGCCAGCAAGACAGGATCTTACAATGAGCAGTTCTTC. This sequence encodes CASKTGSYNEQFF.

This clone was observed a single time. V gene TRBV9 combines with J gene TRBJ2-1; maybe TRBD1 (7 bases). CDR1 is SGDLS, CDR2 YYNGEE, per germline. CDR3 length equals 16 residues. Trimming took 3 bases from V and 4 from J, leaving 17 bases between them. The CDR3 nucleotides are TGTGCCAGCAGCGAAACCCAGGGGGGTGGATACAATGAGCAGTTCTTC. It yields the protein CASSETQGGGYNEQFF.

The chain combines TRBV7-2 with TRBJ1-2; D is possibly TRBD1 (6 bases). Germline values: CDR1 SGHTA, CDR2 FQGNSA. V was cut by 5 bases and J by 4 bases, with 17 bases left in between. The CDR3 is 15 residues long. CDR3 loop: CASSPTGNVGYGYTF. CDR3 nucleotides: TGTGCCAGCAGCCCGACAGGCAATGTAGGCTATGGCTACACCTTC.

J is TRBJ2-1 and V is TRBV7-9, with 10 bases identical to TRBD2. This CDR3 is 13 amino acids long. Per the germline V gene, CDR1 is SEHNR and CDR2 is FQNEAQ (reference sequence). The ends lost 7 bases at V and 9 bases at J; junction bases unmatched: 6. The CDR3 protein is CASILAGAGEQFF. The CDR3 DNA sequence: TGTGCCAGCATCCTAGCGGGAGCGGGTGAGCAGTTCTTC.

The V gene is TRBV9, the J gene TRBJ1-1; 8 nucleotides match TRBD1. V lost 4 bases and J lost 4; bases outside the gene matches: 9. The CDR3 is 15 residues long. In germline, CDR1 is SGDLS, CDR2 YYNGEE. The CDR3: CASSPRTGQGTEAFF. The CDR3 DNA sequence: TGTGCCAGCAGCCCCCGGACAGGGCAGGGCACTGAAGCTTTCTTT.

This rearrangement joins TRBV2 to TRBJ1-5, with 7 bases lining up with TRBD1. CDR3 length: 15 residues. Germline V lookup: CDR1 SNHLY, CDR2 FYNNEI. The junction had 13 bases not matched to a gene; V was cut back by 6 bases and J by 8 bases. This CDR3 is CASRGQHSNHEPQHF. The CDR3 region has the DNA TGTGCCAGCAGGGGACAGCACTCCAACCACGAGCCCCAGCATTTT.

This clone was picked up many times. The rearrangement joins TRBV2 to TRBJ2-1, with 7 bases lining up with TRBD2. CDR1 and CDR2 from the germline V gene are SNHLY and FYNNEI. CDR3 size: 11 residues. The junction had 1 base not matched to a gene; V was cut back by 8 bases and J by 6 bases. The CDR3 spells CASWEGNEQFF. DNA for the CDR3: TGTGCCAGCTGGGAGGGCAATGAGCAGTTCTTC. The full variable domain, rest sourced from reference TRBV2 and TRBJ2-1, is EPEVTQTPSHQVTQMGQEVILRCVPISNHLYFYWYRQILGQKVEFLVSFYNNEISEKSEIFDDQFSVERPDGSNFTLKIRSTKLEDSAMYFCASWEGNEQFFGPGTRLTVL.

This chain connects TRBV28 to TRBJ1-5, with 9 bases matching TRBD1. The CDR3 consists of 16 residues. The trim removed 6 bases at V and 5 bases at J, leaving 11 bases unmatched. CDR1 MDHEN and CDR2 SYDVKM come from the germline V gene. CDR3 region: CASRLRPGQGYQPQHF. For the CDR3, the DNA is TGTGCCAGCAGGCTCAGACCGGGACAGGGCTATCAGCCCCAGCATTTT.

This clone was found many times. The chain recombines TRBV6-2 or TRBV6-3 with TRBJ2-2, with 7 bases that match TRBD2. Germline assignment: CDR1 MNHEY and CDR2 SVGEGT. The CDR3 is 16 amino acids. V was pared by 2 bases and J by 0 bases, with 3 bases of the junction left unmatched. CDR3 region: CASSYKRGANTGELFF. As DNA, the CDR3 is TGTGCCAGCAGTTACAAGCGGGGCGCGAACACCGGGGAGCTGTTTTTT.

The chain joins TRBV19 to TRBJ1-2, with D possibly matching TRBD1 (6 bases). The CDR3 loop spans 15 amino acids. Trimming stripped 4 bases from V and 8 bases from J, with 20 bases between. The germline CDR1 and CDR2 sequences are LNHDA and SQIVND (reference sequence). CDR3 sequence: CASSTTGYRASGYTF. DNA for the CDR3: TGTGCCAGTAGTACCACAGGCTACAGGGCGTCAGGCTACACCTTC.

The J gene is TRBJ1-4, the V gene TRBV7-7, with TRBD1 as a possible D gene (5 bases). This CDR3 region has 15 residues. Per the germline V gene, CDR1 is SSHAT and CDR2 is FNYEAQ (reference sequence). The ends were cut back, 5 bases at V and 4 bases at J, with 14 bases in the middle. The CDR3 DNA sequence: TGTGCCAGCAGCCTCCGATCGGGACTTAATGAAAAACTGTTTTTT. Its translation: CASSLRSGLNEKLFF.

V usage is TRBV7-3 and J usage is TRBJ2-1; a possible D gene is TRBD1 (6 bases). The germline V gene encodes CDR1 SGHTA and CDR2 FQGTGA. V was cut by 3 bases and J by 9 bases, with 9 bases left in between. This CDR3 is built from 12 residues. In DNA, the CDR3 is TGTGCCAGCAGCTTCCAGGGGACTGAGCAGTTCTTC. Protein product: CASSFQGTEQFF.

This clone was recorded only once. The chain uses TRBV19 and TRBJ1-2; 8 nucleotides line up with TRBD1. Trimming took 6 bases from V and 6 from J; bases not matched to a gene: 0. The CDR3 is made up of 11 amino acids. Germline V gene sequence: CDR1 LNHDA, CDR2 SQIVND (reference sequence). CDR3 region: CASRTGDGYTF. CDR3 nucleotide sequence: TGTGCCAGTAGGACAGGGGATGGCTACACCTTC.

The chain has TRBV18 and TRBJ2-3, with D possibly TRBD2 on 5 matching bases. V was pared by 2 bases and J by 5 bases, with 5 bases between. CDR3 length: 12 residues. Germline CDR1 reads KGHSH; CDR2 reads LQKENI. CDR3 in amino acids: CASSPEGDTQYF. For the CDR3, the DNA is TGTGCCAGCTCACCAGAGGGAGATACGCAGTATTTT.

This clone was counted between two and nine times. V and J are TRBV12-5 and TRBJ1-1, with D uncertain. The CDR3 is 12 residues long. Trimming took off 6 bases at V and 8 bases at J, with 13 bases between the two ends. CDR1 and CDR2 from the germline V gene are LGHNT and FRNRAP. The chain's CDR3 is CASGEAIREAFF. The CDR3 DNA is TGTGCTAGTGGGGAGGCGATCAGGGAAGCTTTCTTT.

Only a few counts were recorded for this clone. CDR3 in amino acids: CASSPGGTISGNTIYF. The CDR3 DNA reads TGTGCCAGCAGCCCGGGCGGGACCATTTCTGGAAACACCATATATTTT. This sequence joins TRBV9 and TRBJ1-3; possibly TRBD1 for D (5 bases). The CDR3 is 16 residues long. CDR1 is SGDLS, CDR2 YYNGEE, per germline. V was cut by 4 bases and J by 1 base, with 15 bases left in between.

The CDR3 coding sequence is TGCAGTGCTAGTTCTTCGACGGGGGGGTACGAGCAGTACTTC. Translating gives CSASSSTGGYEQYF. The chain joins TRBV20-1 to TRBJ2-7, with 8 bases that match TRBD2. Per germline, CDR1 DFQATT and CDR2 SNEGSKA (reference sequence). CDR3 length equals 14 residues. V lost 3 bases and J lost 4; bases outside the gene matches: 8.

The gene calls are TRBV19 and TRBJ2-7, with D perhaps TRBD2 (5 bases). The CDR3 extends over 16 amino acids. Trimming stripped 1 base from V and 3 bases from J, with 16 bases between. Germline V gives CDR1 LNHDA, CDR2 SQIVND (reference sequence). This chain's CDR3 is CASSIGLGRGDYEQYF. CDR3 DNA: TGTGCCAGTAGTATAGGTTTAGGACGGGGTGACTACGAGCAGTACTTC.